The 10 T cell receptor beta chains below come from one sample, sequenced in a study of T cell repertoires in cytomegalovirus infection (dated by TCRdb to about 2019). TCRdb names Illumina HiSeq 1500 as the instrument used. The public reads were run again by TCRdb, first through fastp at Q25 and then through MiXCR, and only productive beta chains were kept. Entries are consolidated by CDR3 protein sequence, retaining the most common genes and DNA. This sample gives around 710,000 distinct CDR3 sequences in total; about 27% of them show up just once. The ten largest clonotypes hold 10% to 15% of the sample. Which antigens these TCRs recognize remains unknown. What this sample's treatment or condition label stands for: in vitro stimulation with specific CMV peptide epitopes to enrich CMV-specific T cells. The specimen comprised cultured CD8+ T cells from PBMCs, sampled from culture after CMV antigen stimulation. The receptors were sampled from a human donor in good health (CMV status not recorded). Some clones in this sample may be carry-over from other donors' samples.

This clonotype was recorded at least ten times. V is TRBV12-3 or TRBV12-4 and J is TRBJ2-2, with D uncertain. V was pared by 5 bases and J by 7 bases, with 8 bases between. CDR3 length: 12 amino acids. Here the CDR3 reads CASSLGFGELFF. The CDR3 DNA reads TGTGCCAGCAGTCTAGGGTTCGGGGAGCTGTTTTTT.

The gene calls are TRBV15 and TRBJ1-2; tentative D call: TRBD1 (5 bases). The CDR3 spans 15 residues. Germline loops: CDR1 LNHNV, CDR2 YYDKDF (reference sequence). V lost 3 bases, J lost 2 bases, and 13 bases lay in between. CDR3 region: CATSRGGARNYGYTF. As DNA, the CDR3 is TGTGCCACCAGCAGGGGAGGGGCGAGAAACTATGGCTACACCTTC. The full variable domain, completed using reference TRBV15 and TRBJ1-2, is DAMVIQNPRYQVTQFGKPVTLSCSQTLNHNVMYWYQQKSSQAPKLLFHYYDKDFNNEADTPDNFQSRRPNTSFCFLDIRSPGLGDTAMYLCATSRGGARNYGYTFGSGTRLTVV.

This chain joins TRBV28 and TRBJ1-2, with D perhaps TRBD1 (5 bases). The germline V gene has CDR1 MDHEN and CDR2 SYDVKM. Trimming removed 2 bases at V and 2 bases at J, with 9 bases between. This CDR3 contains 14 residues. DNA for the CDR3: TGTGCCAGCAGTTTAGCTTGGACAAACTATGGCTACACCTTC. As protein: CASSLAWTNYGYTF.

Only a few counts were recorded for this clonotype. The rearrangement links TRBV24-1 to TRBJ2-3, with TRBD2 as a possible D gene (6 bases). Trimming took off 3 bases at V and 7 bases at J, with 16 bases between the two ends. Germline lookup yields CDR1 KGHDR and CDR2 SFDVKD. The CDR3 has 15 amino acids. The CDR3 DNA follows: TGTGCCACCAGTGATATAACCGGGAGCCTTTATACGCAGTATTTT. Encoded protein: CATSDITGSLYTQYF.

The J gene is TRBJ2-3, the V gene TRBV7-9; 9 bases agree with TRBD1. The ends lost 3 bases at V and 0 bases at J; junction bases unmatched: 4. The CDR3 is 16 amino acids. The germline V gene has CDR1 SEHNR and CDR2 FQNEAQ (reference sequence). This CDR3 is CASSFRGTGSTDTQYF. The CDR3 bases are TGTGCCAGCAGCTTCCGCGGGACAGGGAGCACAGATACGCAGTATTTT.

This clonotype has only a few counts. V is TRBV27 and J is TRBJ2-7, with 7 bases that match TRBD2. The junction had 2 bases not matched to a gene; V was cut back by 3 bases and J by 0 bases. Germline loops: CDR1 MNHEY, CDR2 SMNVEV (reference sequence). CDR3 length: 14 residues. The CDR3 nucleotides read TGTGCCAGCAGTTTGAGACTAGCCTCCTACGAGCAGTACTTC. It yields the protein CASSLRLASYEQYF.

The CDR3 here is CAVRRLGGTGELFF. As DNA, the CDR3 is TGTGCCGTTCGACGGTTAGGGGGCACCGGGGAGCTGTTTTTT. This chain uses TRBV2 with TRBJ2-2; D may be TRBD1 (6 bases). The CDR3 extends over 14 amino acids. V dropped 11 bases and J dropped 4 bases, with 17 bases sitting between them. The germline V gene encodes CDR1 SNHLY and CDR2 FYNNEI.

This clonotype was detected many times. The chain has TRBV7-2 and TRBJ2-1, with D hard to call. Trimming pared 1 base from V and 8 bases from J, leaving 18 bases between. The germline gives CDR1 SGHTA, CDR2 FQGNSA. The length of the CDR3 is 16 residues. The CDR3 nucleotides are TGTGCCAGCAGCTTAGTAACGGCAGTGCCAAGCGATGAGCAGTTCTTC. Translated: CASSLVTAVPSDEQFF.

The genes are TRBV7-9 and TRBJ2-2; D unclear. From germline, CDR1 is SEHNR and CDR2 FQNEAQ (reference sequence). The CDR3 has 18 residues. Trimming took off 4 bases at V and 1 base at J, with 19 bases between the two ends. CDR3 amino acids: CASSSVLPPPLNTGELFF. In nucleotides, the CDR3 is TGTGCCAGCAGCTCCGTACTACCCCCCCCTTTGAACACCGGGGAGCTGTTTTTT.

This clonotype was detected many times. This chain connects TRBV12-3 or TRBV12-4 to TRBJ2-1; 9 nucleotides agree with TRBD1. The CDR3 spans 16 residues. The ends lost 6 bases at V and 6 bases at J; junction bases unmatched: 12. The CDR3 is CASSPSGTGSRNEQFF. Here the CDR3 DNA reads TGTGCCAGCAGCCCATCGGGGACAGGGAGTCGCAATGAGCAGTTCTTC.